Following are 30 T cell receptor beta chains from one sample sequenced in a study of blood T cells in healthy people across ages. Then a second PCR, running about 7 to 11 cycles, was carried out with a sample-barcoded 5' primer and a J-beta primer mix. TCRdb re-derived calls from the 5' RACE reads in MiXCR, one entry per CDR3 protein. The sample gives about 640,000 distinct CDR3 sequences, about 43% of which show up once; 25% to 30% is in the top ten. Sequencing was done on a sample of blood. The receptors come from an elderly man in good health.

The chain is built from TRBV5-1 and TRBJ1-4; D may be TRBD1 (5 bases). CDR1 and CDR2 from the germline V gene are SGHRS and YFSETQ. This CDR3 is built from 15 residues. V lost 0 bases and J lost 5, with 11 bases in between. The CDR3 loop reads CASSLDGGRNEKLFF. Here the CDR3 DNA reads TGCGCCAGCAGCTTGGACGGGGGTAGGAATGAAAAACTGTTTTTT.

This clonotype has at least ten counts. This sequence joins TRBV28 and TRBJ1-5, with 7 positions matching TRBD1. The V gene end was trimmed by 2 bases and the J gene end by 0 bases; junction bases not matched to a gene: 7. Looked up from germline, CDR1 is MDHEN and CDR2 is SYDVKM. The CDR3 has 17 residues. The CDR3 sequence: CASSLPRDRDSNQPQHF. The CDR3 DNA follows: TGTGCCAGCAGTTTACCCCGAGACAGGGATAGCAATCAGCCCCAGCATTTT.

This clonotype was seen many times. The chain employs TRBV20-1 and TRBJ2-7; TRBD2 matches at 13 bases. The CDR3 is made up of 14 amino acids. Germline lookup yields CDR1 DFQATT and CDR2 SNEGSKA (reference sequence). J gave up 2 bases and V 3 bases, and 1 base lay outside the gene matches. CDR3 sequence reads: CSASGTSGTYEQYF. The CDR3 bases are TGCAGTGCTAGCGGGACTAGCGGGACCTACGAGCAGTACTTC.

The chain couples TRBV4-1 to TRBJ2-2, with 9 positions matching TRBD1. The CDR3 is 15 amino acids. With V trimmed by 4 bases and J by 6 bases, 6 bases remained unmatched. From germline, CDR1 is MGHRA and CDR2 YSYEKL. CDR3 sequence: CASSRGQGSPGELFF. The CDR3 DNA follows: TGCGCCAGCAGCCGAGGACAGGGGAGTCCCGGGGAGCTGTTTTTT.

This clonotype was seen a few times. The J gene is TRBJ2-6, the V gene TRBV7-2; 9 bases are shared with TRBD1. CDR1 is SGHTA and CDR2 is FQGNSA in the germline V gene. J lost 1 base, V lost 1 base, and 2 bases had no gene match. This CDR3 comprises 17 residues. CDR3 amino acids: CASSLVGQGSGANVLTF. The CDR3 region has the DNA TGTGCCAGCAGCTTAGTGGGACAGGGATCTGGGGCCAACGTCCTGACTTTC.

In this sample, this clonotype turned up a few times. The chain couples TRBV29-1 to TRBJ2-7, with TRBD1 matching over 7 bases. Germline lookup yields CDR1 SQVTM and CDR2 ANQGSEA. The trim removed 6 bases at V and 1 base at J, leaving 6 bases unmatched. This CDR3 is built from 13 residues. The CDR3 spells CSVVGQDSYEQYF. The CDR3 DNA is TGCAGCGTGGTAGGACAGGATTCCTACGAGCAGTACTTC.

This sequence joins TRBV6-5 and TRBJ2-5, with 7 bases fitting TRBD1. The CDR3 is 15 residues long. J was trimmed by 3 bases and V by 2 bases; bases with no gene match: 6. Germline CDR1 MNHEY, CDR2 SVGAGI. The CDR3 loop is CASSYARQGKETQYF. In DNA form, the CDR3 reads TGTGCCAGCAGTTACGCCAGACAGGGTAAAGAGACCCAGTACTTC.

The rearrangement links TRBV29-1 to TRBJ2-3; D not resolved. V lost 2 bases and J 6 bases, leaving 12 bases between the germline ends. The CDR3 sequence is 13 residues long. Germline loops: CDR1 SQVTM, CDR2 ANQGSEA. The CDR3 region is CSVESHPGDTQYF. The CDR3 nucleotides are TGCAGCGTTGAATCTCACCCGGGCGATACGCAGTATTTT.

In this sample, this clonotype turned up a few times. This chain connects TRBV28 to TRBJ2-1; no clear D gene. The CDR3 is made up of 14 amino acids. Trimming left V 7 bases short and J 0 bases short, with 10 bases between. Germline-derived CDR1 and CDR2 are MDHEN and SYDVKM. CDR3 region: CASNKEDSYNEQFF. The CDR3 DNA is TGTGCCAGCAACAAAGAGGACTCCTACAATGAGCAGTTCTTC. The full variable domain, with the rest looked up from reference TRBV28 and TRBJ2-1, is DVKVTQSSRYLVKRTGEKVFLECVQDMDHENMFWYRQDPGLGLRLIYFSYDVKMKEKGDIPEGYSVSREKKERFSLILESASTNQTSMYLCASNKEDSYNEQFFGPGTRLTVL.

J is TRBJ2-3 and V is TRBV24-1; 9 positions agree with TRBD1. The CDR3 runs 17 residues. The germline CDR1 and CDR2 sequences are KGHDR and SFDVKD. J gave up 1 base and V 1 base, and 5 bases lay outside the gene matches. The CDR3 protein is CATSDLARTGGTDTQYF. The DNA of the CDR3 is TGTGCCACCAGTGATTTAGCACGGACAGGGGGCACAGATACGCAGTATTTT.

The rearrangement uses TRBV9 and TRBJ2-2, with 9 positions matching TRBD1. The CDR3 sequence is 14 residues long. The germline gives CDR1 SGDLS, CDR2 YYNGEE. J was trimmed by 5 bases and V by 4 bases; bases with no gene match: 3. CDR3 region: CASSIGQGTGELFF. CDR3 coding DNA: TGTGCCAGCAGCATAGGACAGGGGACCGGGGAGCTGTTTTTT.

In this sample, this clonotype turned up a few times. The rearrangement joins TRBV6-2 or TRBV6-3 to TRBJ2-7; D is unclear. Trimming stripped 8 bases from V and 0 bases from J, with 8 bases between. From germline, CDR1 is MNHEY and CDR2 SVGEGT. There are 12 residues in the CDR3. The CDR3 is CASGRSSYEQYF. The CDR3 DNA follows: TGTGCCAGCGGCAGGAGCTCCTACGAGCAGTACTTC.

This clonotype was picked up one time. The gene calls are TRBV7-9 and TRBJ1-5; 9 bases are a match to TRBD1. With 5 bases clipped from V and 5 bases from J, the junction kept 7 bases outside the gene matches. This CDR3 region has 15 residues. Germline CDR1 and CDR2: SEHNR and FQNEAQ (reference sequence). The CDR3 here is CASSKDRGVDQPQHF. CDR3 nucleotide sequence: TGTGCCAGCAGCAAAGACAGGGGGGTGGATCAGCCCCAGCATTTT.

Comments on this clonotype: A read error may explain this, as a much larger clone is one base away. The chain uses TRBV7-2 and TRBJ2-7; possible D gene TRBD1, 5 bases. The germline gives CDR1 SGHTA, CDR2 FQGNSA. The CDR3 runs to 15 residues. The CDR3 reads CASSLAFRDSYGQYF. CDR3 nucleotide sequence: TGTGCCAGCAGCTTAGCTTTCAGGGATTCCTACGGGCAGTACTTC.

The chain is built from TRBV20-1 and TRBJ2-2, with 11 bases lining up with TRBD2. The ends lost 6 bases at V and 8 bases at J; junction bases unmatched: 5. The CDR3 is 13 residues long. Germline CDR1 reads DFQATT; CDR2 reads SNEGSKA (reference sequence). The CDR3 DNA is TGCAGTGCAAGGACTAGCGGGTATGGGGAGCTGTTTTTT. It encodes CSARTSGYGELFF.

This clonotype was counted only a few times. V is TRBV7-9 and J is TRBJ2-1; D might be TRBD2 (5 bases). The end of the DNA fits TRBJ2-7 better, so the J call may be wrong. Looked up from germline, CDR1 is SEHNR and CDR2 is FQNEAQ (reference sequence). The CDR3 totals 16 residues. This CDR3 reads CASSLDWGAAYNEQYF. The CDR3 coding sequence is TGTGCCAGCAGCTTAGATTGGGGAGCCGCCTACAATGAGCAGTACTTC.

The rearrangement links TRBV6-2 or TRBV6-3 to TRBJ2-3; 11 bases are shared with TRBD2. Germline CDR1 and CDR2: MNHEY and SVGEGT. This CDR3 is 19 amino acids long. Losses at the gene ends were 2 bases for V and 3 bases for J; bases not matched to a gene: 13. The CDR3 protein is CASSYPALAGGSGTDTQYF. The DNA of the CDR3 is TGTGCCAGCAGTTACCCTGCTCTAGCGGGGGGAAGTGGAACAGATACGCAGTATTTT.

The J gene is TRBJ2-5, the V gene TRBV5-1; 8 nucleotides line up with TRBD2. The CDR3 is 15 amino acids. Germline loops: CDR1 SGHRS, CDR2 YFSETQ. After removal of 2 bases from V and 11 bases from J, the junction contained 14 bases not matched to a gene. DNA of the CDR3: TGCGCCAGCAGCTTTTTGAGCGGGAGAAACAATGAGCAGTACTTC. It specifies CASSFLSGRNNEQYF. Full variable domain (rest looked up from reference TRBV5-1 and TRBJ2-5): KAGVTQTPRYLIKTRGQQVTLSCSPISGHRSVSWYQQTPGQGLQFLFEYFSETQRNKGNFPGRFSGRQFSNSRSEMNVSTLELGDSALYLCASSFLSGRNNEQYFGPGTRLLVL.

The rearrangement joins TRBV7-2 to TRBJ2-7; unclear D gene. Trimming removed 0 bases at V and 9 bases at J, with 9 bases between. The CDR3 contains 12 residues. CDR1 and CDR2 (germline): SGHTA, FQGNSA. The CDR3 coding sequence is TGTGCCAGCAGCTTAGCGAGCCGTGGGCAGTACTTC. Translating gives CASSLASRGQYF.

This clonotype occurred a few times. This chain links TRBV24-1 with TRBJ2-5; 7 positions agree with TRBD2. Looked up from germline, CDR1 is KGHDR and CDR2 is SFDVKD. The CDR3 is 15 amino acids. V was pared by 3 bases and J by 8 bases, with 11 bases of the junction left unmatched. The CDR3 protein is CATSDPSGTGETQYF. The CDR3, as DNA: TGTGCCACCAGTGATCCCAGCGGGACCGGAGAAACCCAGTACTTC.

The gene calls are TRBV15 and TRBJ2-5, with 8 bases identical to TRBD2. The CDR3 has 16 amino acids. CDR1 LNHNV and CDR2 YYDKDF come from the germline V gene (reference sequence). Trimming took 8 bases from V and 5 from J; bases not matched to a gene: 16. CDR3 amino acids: CATPRGSAGVEETQYF. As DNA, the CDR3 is TGTGCCACCCCAAGGGGCTCAGCGGGAGTGGAGGAGACCCAGTACTTC.

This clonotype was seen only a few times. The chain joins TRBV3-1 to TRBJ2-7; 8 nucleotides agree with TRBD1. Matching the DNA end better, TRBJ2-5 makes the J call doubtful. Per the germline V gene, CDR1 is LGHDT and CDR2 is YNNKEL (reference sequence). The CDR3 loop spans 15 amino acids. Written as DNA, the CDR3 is TGTGCCAGCAGACCCCAGGACAGGGTTGGAGAGACCCAGTACTTC. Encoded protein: CASRPQDRVGETQYF.

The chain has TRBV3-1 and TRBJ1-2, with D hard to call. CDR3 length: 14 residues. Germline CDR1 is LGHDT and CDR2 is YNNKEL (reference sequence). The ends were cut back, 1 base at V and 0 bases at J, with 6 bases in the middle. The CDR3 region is CASSQAVANYGYTF. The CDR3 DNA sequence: TGTGCCAGCAGCCAAGCGGTAGCTAACTATGGCTACACCTTC.

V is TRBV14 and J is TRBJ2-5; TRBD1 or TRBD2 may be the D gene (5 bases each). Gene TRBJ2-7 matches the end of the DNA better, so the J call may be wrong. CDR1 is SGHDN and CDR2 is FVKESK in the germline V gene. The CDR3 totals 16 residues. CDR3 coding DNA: TGTGCCAGCAGCCAAGAAGGGGAGATCTCATCCTACGAGCAGTACTTC. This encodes CASSQEGEISSYEQYF.

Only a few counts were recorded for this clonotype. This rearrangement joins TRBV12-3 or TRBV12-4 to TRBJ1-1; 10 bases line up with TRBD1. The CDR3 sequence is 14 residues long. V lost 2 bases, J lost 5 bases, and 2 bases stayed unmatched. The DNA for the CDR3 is TGTGCCAGCAGTTTACGGGACAGGGGAACTGAAGCTTTCTTT. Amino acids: CASSLRDRGTEAFF.

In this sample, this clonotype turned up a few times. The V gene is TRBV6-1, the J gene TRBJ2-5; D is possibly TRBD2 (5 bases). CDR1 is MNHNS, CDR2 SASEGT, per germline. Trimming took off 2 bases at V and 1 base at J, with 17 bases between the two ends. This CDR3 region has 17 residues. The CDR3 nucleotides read TGTGCCAGCAGTGAATTTGAGAGCACTAGGCCCCAAGAGACCCAGTACTTC. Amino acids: CASSEFESTRPQETQYF.

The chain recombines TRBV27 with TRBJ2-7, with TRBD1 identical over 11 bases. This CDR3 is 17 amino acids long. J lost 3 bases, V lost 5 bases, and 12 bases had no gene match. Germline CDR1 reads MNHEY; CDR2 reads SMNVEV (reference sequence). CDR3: CASSLLLSGTGGYEQYF. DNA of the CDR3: TGTGCCAGCAGTCTCCTCCTCTCCGGGACAGGGGGCTACGAGCAGTACTTC.

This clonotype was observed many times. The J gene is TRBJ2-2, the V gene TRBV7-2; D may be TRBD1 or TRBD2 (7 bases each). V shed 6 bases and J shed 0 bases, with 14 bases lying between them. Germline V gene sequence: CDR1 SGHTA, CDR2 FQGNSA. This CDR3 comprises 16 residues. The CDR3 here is CASRIRGGPNTGELFF. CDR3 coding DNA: TGTGCCAGCAGGATCAGGGGGGGTCCGAACACCGGGGAGCTGTTTTTT.

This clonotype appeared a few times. CDR3 nucleotide sequence: TGTGCCAGCACAACAGGGACTAGCAATCAGCCCCAGCATTTT. As protein: CASTTGTSNQPQHF. The V and J genes are TRBV6-2 or TRBV6-3 and TRBJ1-5; a possible D gene is TRBD1 (6 bases). Germline CDR1 reads MNHEY; CDR2 reads SVGEGT. Trimming stripped 7 bases from V and 0 bases from J, with 10 bases between. The CDR3 length is 14 residues.

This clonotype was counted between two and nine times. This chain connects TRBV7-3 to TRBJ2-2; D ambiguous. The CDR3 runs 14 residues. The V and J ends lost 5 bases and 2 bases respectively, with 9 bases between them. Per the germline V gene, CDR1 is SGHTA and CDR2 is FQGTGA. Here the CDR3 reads CASSRSANTGELFF. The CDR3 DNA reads TGTGCCAGCAGCCGATCAGCCAACACCGGGGAGCTGTTTTTT.